Following are 11 T cell receptor beta chains from one sample sequenced in a study of B cell selection in AIRE deficiency. Generated by immunoSEQ multiplex PCR, the TCRdb table keeps only in-frame clones and is missing some. There are under 25,000 clones in the sample; roughly 97% occur only once, and 0.3% lies in the top ten. Sorting defined conventional CD4 T cells as CD4+CD127+. The specimen was conventional CD4+ T cells sorted from PBMCs. The receptors come from a human donor with AIRE deficiency.

This chain joins TRBV5-1 and TRBJ2-6; D unclear. The V gene's germline CDR1 is SGHRS and CDR2 YFSETQ. Trimming removed 0 bases from V and 0 bases from J, with 7 bases in between. The CDR3 spans 16 residues. The CDR3 loop reads CASSLVFNSGANVLTF. The CDR3 DNA reads as TGCGCCAGCAGCTTGGTTTTTAACTCTGGGGCCAACGTCCTGACTTTC.

This chain joins TRBV7-2 and TRBJ1-1, with 9 bases fitting TRBD1. J gave up 2 bases and V 10 bases, and 8 bases lay outside the gene matches. The length of the CDR3 is 14 residues. Germline V CDR1 and CDR2: SGHTA, FQGNSA. For the CDR3, the DNA is TGTGCCACCAAACGGACAGGGGTAAACACTGAAGCTTTCTTT. As protein: CATKRTGVNTEAFF.

The V and J genes are TRBV19 and TRBJ1-1, with D hard to call. The CDR3 length is 14 residues. Per the germline V gene, CDR1 is LNHDA and CDR2 is SQIVND (reference sequence). V was trimmed by 7 bases and J by 3 bases, leaving 15 bases between them. CDR3 nucleotide sequence: TGTGCCAGTACCATCACTCCCGGGTACACTGAAGCTTTCTTT. This translates into CASTITPGYTEAFF.

The chain combines TRBV6-5 with TRBJ1-6; D is possibly TRBD1 (6 bases). The CDR3 consists of 15 residues. V dropped 6 bases and J dropped 7 bases, with 16 bases sitting between them. The germline gives CDR1 MNHEY, CDR2 SVGAGI. The DNA of the CDR3 is TGTGCCAGCAGGGAGGGGGGCGCAGACAATTCACCCCTCCACTTT. Translation: CASREGGADNSPLHF.

V usage is TRBV5-5 and J usage is TRBJ1-4; 8 nucleotides match TRBD1. CDR3 length: 14 residues. J was trimmed by 8 bases and V by 4 bases; bases with no gene match: 7. Germline-derived CDR1 and CDR2 are SGHKS and YYEKEE (reference sequence). The CDR3 loop is CASSQTGQGEKLFF. CDR3 nucleotides: TGTGCCAGCAGCCAAACCGGACAGGGCGAAAAACTGTTTTTT.

The chain carries TRBV28 and TRBJ2-5; 7 bases agree with TRBD2. Per germline, CDR1 MDHEN and CDR2 SYDVKM. J lost 4 bases, V lost 7 bases, and 9 bases had no gene match. The CDR3 has 14 amino acids. The CDR3 nucleotides read TGTGCCAGCACCCCCAGCGGGATGGGAGAGACCCAGTACTTC. This encodes CASTPSGMGETQYF.

The chain uses TRBV11-3 and TRBJ1-1; possible D gene TRBD1, 6 bases. V was shortened by 6 bases and J by 3 bases, with 11 bases between the two germline ends. The CDR3 runs to 13 residues. Germline V gene lookup returns CDR1 SGHNT and CDR2 YENEEA. The CDR3 region is CASRNEGDTEAFF. The CDR3 coding sequence is TGTGCCAGCAGAAATGAGGGGGACACTGAAGCTTTCTTT.

This clone appeared a single time. J is TRBJ2-1 and V is TRBV11-3; weak D call: TRBD2 (7 bases). The length of the CDR3 is 15 residues. The V end lost 3 bases, the J end lost 12 bases, and 21 bases lay between the germline ends. Germline-derived CDR1 and CDR2 are SGHNT and YENEEA. The CDR3, as DNA: TGTGCCAGCAGCTTCTTTCAGCGGGGATTGACAGGGCAGTTCTTC. Residues: CASSFFQRGLTGQFF.

This rearrangement joins TRBV5-1 to TRBJ2-3; D remains unclear. The germline V and J ends were trimmed by 2 bases and 6 bases, with 10 bases remaining between them. Germline CDR1 reads SGHRS; CDR2 reads YFSETQ. This CDR3 is built from 13 residues. The CDR3 loop is CASSFQSPDTQYF. In nucleotides, the CDR3 is TGCGCCAGCAGCTTTCAGTCACCGGATACGCAGTATTTT.

The V call is TRBV6-5, the J call TRBJ2-1, with TRBD1 as a possible D gene (6 bases). CDR3 length: 12 amino acids. The V end lost 6 bases, the J end lost 11 bases, and 14 bases lay between the germline ends. From germline, CDR1 is MNHEY and CDR2 SVGAGI. The CDR3 sequence: CASRTGTLQQFF. CDR3 sequence (DNA): TGTGCCAGCAGAACAGGGACACTTCAGCAGTTCTTC.

The chain links TRBV7-9 to TRBJ2-5, with 12 bases fitting TRBD2. The CDR3 runs 18 residues. Unmatched junction bases numbered 12, after V lost 1 base and J lost 6 bases. Germline V lookup: CDR1 SEHNR, CDR2 FQNEAQ (reference sequence). CDR3 sequence (DNA): TGTGCCAGCAGCTTAGATTTGCGACTAGCGGGAGTAGTGAAGACCCAGTACTTC. It translates to CASSLDLRLAGVVKTQYF. Using reference TRBV7-9 and TRBJ2-5 for the parts outside the CDR3, the full variable domain is DTGVSQNPRHKITKRGQNVTFRCDPISEHNRLYWYRQTLGQGPEFLTYFQNEAQLEKSRLLSDRFSAERPKGSFSTLEIQRTEQGDSAMYLCASSLDLRLAGVVKTQYFGPGTRLLVL.